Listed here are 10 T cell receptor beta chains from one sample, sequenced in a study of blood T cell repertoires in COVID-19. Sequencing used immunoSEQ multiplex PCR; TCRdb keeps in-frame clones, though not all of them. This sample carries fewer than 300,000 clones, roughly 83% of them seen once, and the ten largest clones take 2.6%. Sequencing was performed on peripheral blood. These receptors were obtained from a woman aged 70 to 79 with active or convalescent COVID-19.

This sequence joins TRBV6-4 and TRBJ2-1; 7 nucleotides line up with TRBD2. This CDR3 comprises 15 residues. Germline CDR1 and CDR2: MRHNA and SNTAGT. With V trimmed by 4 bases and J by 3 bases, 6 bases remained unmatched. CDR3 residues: CASSVGRAGYNEQFF. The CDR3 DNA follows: TGTGCCAGCAGTGTGGGGAGGGCCGGCTACAATGAGCAGTTCTTC.

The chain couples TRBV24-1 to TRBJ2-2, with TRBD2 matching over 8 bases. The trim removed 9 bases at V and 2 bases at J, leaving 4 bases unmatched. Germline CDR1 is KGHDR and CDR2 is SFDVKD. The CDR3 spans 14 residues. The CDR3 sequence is CATARGGNTGELFF. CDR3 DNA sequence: TGTGCCACCGCCCGGGGGGGTAACACCGGGGAGCTGTTTTTT.

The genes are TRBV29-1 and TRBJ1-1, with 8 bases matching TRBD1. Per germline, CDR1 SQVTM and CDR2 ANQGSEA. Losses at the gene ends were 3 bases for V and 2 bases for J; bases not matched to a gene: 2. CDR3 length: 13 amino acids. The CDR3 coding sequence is TGCAGCGTTGAGGACAGGGTCAACACTGAAGCTTTCTTT. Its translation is CSVEDRVNTEAFF.

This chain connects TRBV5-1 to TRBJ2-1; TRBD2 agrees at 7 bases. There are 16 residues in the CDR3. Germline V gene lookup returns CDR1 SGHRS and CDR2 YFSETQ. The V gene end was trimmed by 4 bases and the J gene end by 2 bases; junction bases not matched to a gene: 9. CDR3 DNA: TGCGCCAGCAGCACCACCGGGACTACCACCTACAATGAGCAGTTCTTC. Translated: CASSTTGTTTYNEQFF.

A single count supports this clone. The CDR3 loop is CAWTHTPGNYGYTF. Written as DNA, the CDR3 is TGTGCCTGGACCCATACCCCAGGGAACTATGGCTACACCTTC. This chain links TRBV30 with TRBJ1-2; TRBD1 is a possible D gene (5 bases). Germline CDR1 and CDR2: GTSNPN and SVGIG (reference sequence). There are 14 residues in the CDR3. Trimming removed 4 bases from V and 2 bases from J, with 14 bases in between.

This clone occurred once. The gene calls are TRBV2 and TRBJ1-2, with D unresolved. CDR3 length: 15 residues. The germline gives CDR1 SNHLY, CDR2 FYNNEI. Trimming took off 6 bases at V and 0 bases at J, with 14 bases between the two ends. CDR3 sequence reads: CASRVSSGSNYGYTF. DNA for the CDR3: TGTGCCAGCAGAGTGTCGAGTGGTTCTAACTATGGCTACACCTTC.

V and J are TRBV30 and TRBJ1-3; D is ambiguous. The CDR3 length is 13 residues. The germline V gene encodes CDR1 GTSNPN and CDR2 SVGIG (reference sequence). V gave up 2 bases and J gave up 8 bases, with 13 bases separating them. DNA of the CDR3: TGTGCCTGGAGTTCGTCAGGCTTGGACACCATATATTTT. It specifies CAWSSSGLDTIYF.

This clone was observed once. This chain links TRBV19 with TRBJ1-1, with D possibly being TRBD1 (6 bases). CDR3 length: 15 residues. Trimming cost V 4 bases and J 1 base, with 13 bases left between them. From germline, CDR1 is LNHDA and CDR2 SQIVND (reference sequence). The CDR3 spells CASSRWDIRNTEAFF. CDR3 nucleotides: TGTGCCAGTAGTAGATGGGACATTCGGAACACTGAAGCTTTCTTT.

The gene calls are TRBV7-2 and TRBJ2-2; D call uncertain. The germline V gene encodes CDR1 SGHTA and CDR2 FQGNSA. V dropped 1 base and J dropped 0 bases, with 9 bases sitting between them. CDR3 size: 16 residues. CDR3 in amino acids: CASSLGRFANTGELFF. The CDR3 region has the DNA TGTGCCAGCAGCTTAGGCAGGTTCGCGAACACCGGGGAGCTGTTTTTT.

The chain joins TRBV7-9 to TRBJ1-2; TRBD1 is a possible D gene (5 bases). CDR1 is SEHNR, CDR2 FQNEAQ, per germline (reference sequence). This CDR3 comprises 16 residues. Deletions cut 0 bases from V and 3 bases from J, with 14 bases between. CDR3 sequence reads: CASSLAVGAPDYGYTF. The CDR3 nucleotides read TGTGCCAGCAGCTTAGCGGTAGGGGCCCCAGACTATGGCTACACCTTC.